The TCR beta chain under discussion was sequenced for a study of blood T cell repertoires in COVID-19. Trimming pared 0 bases from V and 8 bases from J, leaving 8 bases between. Germline CDR1 MGHRA, CDR2 YSYEKL. CDR3 length equals 13 residues. Sequenced by immunoSEQ multiplex PCR; TCRdb stores in-frame clones only, minus some. The sample contains roughly 700,000 clones, over 80% of which appear only once. The chain is built from TRBV4-1 and TRBJ2-1; D unclear. This receptor was obtained from a woman younger than 30 with acute or convalescent COVID-19. The sequenced sample consisted of peripheral blood. DNA of the CDR3: TGCGCCAGCAGCCAAGAGTATTCGTATGAGCAGTTCTTC. It codes for CASSQEYSYEQFF.